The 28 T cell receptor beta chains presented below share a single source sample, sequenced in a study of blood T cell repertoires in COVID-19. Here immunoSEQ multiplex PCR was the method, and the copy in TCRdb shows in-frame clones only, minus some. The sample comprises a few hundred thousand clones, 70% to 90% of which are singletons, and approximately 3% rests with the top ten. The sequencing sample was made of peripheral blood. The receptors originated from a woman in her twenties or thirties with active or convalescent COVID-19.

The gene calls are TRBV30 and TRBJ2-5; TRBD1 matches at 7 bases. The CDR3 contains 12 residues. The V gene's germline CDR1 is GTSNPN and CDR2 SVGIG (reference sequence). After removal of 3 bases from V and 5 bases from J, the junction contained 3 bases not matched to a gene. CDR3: CAWRFRGETQYF. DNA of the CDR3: TGTGCCTGGAGATTCAGGGGGGAGACCCAGTACTTC.

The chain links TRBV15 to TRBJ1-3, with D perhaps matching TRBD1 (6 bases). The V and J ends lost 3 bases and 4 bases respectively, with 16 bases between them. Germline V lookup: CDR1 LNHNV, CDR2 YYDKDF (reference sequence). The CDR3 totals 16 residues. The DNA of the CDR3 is TGTGCCACCAGCAGTCCCGGACAGTCTTCGGGAAACACCATATATTTT. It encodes CATSSPGQSSGNTIYF.

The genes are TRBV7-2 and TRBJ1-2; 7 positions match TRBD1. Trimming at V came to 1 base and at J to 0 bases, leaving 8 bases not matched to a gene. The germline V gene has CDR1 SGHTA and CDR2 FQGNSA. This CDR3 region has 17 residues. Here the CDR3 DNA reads TGTGCCAGCAGCTTAGTCCCGACAGGGTCGTCTAACTATGGCTACACCTTC. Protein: CASSLVPTGSSNYGYTF.

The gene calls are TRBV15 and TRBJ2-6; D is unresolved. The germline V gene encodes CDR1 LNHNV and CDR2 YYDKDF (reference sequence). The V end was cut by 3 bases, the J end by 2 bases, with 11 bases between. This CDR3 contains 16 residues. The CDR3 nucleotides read TGTGCCACCAGCAGCGATCGAGGCCCTGGGGCCAACGTCCTGACTTTC. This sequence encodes CATSSDRGPGANVLTF.

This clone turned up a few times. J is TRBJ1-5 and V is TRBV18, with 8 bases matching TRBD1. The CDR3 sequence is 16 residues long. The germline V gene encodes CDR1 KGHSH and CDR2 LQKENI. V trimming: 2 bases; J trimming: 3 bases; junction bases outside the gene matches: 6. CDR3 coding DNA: TGTGCCAGCTCACCATCGGACAGGGCTTTCAATCAGCCCCAGCATTTT. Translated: CASSPSDRAFNQPQHF.

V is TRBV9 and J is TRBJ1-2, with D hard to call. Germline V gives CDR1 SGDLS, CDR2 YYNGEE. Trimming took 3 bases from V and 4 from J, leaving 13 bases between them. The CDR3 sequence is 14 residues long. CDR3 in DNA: TGTGCCAGCAGCGAATTGGAGTTGGGCTATGGCTACACCTTC. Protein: CASSELELGYGYTF.

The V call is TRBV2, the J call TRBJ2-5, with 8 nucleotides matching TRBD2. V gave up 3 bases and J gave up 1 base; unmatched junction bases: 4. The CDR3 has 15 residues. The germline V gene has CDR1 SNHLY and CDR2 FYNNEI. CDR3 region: CASSEQRGPQETQYF. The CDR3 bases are TGTGCCAGCAGTGAGCAGCGGGGGCCCCAAGAGACCCAGTACTTC.

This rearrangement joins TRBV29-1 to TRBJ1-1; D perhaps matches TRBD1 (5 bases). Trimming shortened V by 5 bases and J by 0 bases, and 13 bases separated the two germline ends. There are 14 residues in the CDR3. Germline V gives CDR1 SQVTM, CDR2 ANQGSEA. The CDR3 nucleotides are TGCAGCGTTCTCGCGGCAGGGCTGAACACTGAAGCTTTCTTT. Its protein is CSVLAAGLNTEAFF.

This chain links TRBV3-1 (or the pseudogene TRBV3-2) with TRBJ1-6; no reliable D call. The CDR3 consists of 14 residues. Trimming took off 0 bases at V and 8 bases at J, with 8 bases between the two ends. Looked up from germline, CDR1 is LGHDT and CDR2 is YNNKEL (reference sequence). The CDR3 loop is CASSQDLGHSPLHF. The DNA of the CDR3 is TGTGCCAGCAGCCAAGATCTAGGCCATTCACCCCTCCACTTT.

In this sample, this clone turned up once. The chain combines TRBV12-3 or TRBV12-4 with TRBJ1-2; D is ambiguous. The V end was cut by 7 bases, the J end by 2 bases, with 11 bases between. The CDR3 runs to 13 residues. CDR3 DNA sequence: TGTGCCAGCACCTTAGGACTGAACTATGGCTACACCTTC. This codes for CASTLGLNYGYTF.

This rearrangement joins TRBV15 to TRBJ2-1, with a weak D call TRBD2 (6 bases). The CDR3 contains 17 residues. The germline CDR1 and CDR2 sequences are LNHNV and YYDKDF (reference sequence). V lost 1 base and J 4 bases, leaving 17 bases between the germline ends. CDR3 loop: CATSRGGSSGRYNEQFF. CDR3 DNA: TGTGCCACCAGCAGAGGGGGAAGTAGCGGACGATACAATGAGCAGTTCTTC.

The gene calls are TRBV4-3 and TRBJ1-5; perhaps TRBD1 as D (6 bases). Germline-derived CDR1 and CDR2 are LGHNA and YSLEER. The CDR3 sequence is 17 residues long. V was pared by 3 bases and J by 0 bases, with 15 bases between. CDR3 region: CASSQGGQFYSNQPQHF. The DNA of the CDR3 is TGCGCCAGCAGCCAGGGGGGGCAGTTTTATAGCAATCAGCCCCAGCATTTT.

The CDR3 nucleotides read TGTGCCAGCAGCCTGCGAGGACTAGCGGGGGCCCACGCCTACGAGCAGTACTTC. Its translation is CASSLRGLAGAHAYEQYF. The chain couples TRBV5-4 to TRBJ2-7; the match to TRBD2 covers 13 bases. Germline V gene sequence: CDR1 SGHNT, CDR2 YYREEE (reference sequence). This CDR3 is built from 18 residues. V dropped 4 bases and J dropped 2; count of bases not matched to a gene: 12. Supplemented by reference TRBV5-4 and TRBJ2-7, the full variable domain reads ETGVTQSPTHLIKTRGQQVTLRCSSQSGHNTVSWYQQALGQGPQFIFQYYREEENGRGNFPPRFSGLQFPNYSSELNVNALELDDSALYLCASSLRGLAGAHAYEQYFGPGTRLTVT.

The CDR3 spells CSVEDRYSNEQFF. As DNA, the CDR3 is TGCAGCGTTGAAGACAGGTACAGTAATGAGCAGTTCTTC. The chain employs TRBV29-1 and TRBJ2-1; D uncertain. V lost 0 bases to trimming and J lost 7 bases, with 10 bases between them. CDR1 SQVTM and CDR2 ANQGSEA come from the germline V gene. The length of the CDR3 is 13 residues.

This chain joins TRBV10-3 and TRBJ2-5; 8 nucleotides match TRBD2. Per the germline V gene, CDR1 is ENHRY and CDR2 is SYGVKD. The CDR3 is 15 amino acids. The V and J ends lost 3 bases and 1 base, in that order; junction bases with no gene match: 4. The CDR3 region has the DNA TGTGCCATCAGTGATAGAGCGGGGGCCCAAGAGACCCAGTACTTC. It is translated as CAISDRAGAQETQYF.

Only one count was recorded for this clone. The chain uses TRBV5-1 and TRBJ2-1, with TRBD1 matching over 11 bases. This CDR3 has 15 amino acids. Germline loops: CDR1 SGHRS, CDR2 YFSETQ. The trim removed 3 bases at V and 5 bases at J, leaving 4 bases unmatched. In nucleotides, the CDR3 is TGCGCCAGCAGCTCCGGACAGGGGGCCCACAATGAGCAGTTCTTC. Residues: CASSSGQGAHNEQFF.

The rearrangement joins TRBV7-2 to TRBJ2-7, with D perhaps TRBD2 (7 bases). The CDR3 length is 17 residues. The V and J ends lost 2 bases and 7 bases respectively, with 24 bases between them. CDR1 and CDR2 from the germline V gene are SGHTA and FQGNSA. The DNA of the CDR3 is TGTGCCAGCAGCTTATCCTTTGGGGGGGCTTACCGGCTGGAGCAGTACTTC. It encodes CASSLSFGGAYRLEQYF.

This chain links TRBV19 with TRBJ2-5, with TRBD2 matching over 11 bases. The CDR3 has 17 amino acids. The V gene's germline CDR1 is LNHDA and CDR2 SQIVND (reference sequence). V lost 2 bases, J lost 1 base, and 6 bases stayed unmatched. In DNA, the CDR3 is TGTGCCAGTAGTATAAGACCGGGACTAGCGGCCCAAGAGACCCAGTACTTC. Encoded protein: CASSIRPGLAAQETQYF.

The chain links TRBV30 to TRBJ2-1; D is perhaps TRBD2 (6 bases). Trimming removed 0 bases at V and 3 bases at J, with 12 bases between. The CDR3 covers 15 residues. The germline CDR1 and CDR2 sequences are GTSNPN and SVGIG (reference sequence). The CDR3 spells CAWSVPAGYYNEQFF. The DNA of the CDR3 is TGTGCCTGGAGTGTTCCAGCGGGTTACTACAATGAGCAGTTCTTC.

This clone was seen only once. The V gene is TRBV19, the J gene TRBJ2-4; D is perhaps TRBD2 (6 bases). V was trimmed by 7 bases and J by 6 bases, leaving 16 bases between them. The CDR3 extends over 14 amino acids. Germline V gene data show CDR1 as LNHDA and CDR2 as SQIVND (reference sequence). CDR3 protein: CASKEGPAGNIQYF. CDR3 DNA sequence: TGTGCCAGTAAGGAGGGCCCCGCGGGAAACATTCAGTACTTC.

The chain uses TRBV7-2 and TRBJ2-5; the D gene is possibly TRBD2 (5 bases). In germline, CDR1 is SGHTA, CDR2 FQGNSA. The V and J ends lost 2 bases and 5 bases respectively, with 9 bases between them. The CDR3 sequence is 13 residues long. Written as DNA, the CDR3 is TGTGCCAGCAGCTTACTAGCTTGGGAGACCCAGTACTTC. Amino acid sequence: CASSLLAWETQYF.

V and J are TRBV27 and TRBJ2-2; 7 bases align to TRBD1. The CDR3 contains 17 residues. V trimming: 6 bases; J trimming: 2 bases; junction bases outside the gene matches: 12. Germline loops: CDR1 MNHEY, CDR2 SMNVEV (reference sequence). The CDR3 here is CASRQGVGGPNTGELFF. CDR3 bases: TGTGCCAGCAGGCAGGGGGTTGGCGGACCTAACACCGGGGAGCTGTTTTTT.

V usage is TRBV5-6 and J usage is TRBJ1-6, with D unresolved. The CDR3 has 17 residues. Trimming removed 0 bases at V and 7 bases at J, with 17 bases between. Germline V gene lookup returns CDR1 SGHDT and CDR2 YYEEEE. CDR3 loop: CASSLGLLGRNNSPLHF. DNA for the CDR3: TGTGCCAGCAGCTTGGGTCTGTTGGGCAGGAACAATTCACCCCTCCACTTT.

The CDR3 nucleotides read TGCGCCAGCAGCTTTCAGGGGGCGCCCGGAACTAATGAAAAACTGTTTTTT. It yields the protein CASSFQGAPGTNEKLFF. The rearrangement joins TRBV5-1 to TRBJ1-4; the match to TRBD1 covers 8 bases. Germline V CDR1 and CDR2: SGHRS, YFSETQ. With V trimmed by 2 bases and J by 1 base, 7 bases remained unmatched. The CDR3 loop spans 17 amino acids.

CDR3 bases: TGCAGCGTTGGGGTAACAGGACTACGAATAGTGCAGCAGTACTTC. Its translation is CSVGVTGLRIVQQYF. This chain connects TRBV29-1 to TRBJ2-7; maybe TRBD2 (6 bases). Germline V gene data show CDR1 as SQVTM and CDR2 as ANQGSEA. The CDR3 length is 15 residues. Trimming stripped 4 bases from V and 8 bases from J, with 24 bases between.

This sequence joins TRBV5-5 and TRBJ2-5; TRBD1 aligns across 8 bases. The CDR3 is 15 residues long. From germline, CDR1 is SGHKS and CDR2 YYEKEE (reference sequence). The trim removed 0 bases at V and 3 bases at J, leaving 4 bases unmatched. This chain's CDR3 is CASSLEVTGEETQYF. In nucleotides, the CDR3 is TGTGCCAGCAGCTTGGAGGTGACAGGGGAAGAGACCCAGTACTTC.

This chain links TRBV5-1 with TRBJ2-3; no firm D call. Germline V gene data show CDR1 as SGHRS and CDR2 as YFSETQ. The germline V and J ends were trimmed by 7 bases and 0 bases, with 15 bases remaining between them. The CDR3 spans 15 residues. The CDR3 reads CASYLETRSTDTQYF. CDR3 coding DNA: TGCGCCAGCTATCTGGAGACGAGGAGCACAGATACGCAGTATTTT.

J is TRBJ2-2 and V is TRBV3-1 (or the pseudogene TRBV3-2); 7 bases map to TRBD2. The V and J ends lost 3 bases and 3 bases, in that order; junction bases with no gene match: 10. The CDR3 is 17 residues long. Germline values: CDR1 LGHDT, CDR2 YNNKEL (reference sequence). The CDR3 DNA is TGTGCCAGCAGCCACCGCCCGGGGGGTCGCGACACCGGGGAGCTGTTTTTT. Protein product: CASSHRPGGRDTGELFF.